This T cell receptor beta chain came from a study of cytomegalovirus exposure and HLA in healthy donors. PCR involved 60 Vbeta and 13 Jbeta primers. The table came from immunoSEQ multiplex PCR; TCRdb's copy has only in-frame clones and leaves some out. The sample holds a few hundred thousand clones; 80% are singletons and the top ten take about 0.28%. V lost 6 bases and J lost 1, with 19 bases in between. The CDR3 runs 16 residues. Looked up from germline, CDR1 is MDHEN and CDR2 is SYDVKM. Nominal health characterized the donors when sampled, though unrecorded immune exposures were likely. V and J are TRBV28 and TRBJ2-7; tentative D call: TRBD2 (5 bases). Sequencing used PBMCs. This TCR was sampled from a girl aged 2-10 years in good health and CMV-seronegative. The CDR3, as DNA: TGTGCCAGCAGCCTAAACATCCTCGGGGATTCCTACGAGCAGTACTTC. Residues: CASSLNILGDSYEQYF.